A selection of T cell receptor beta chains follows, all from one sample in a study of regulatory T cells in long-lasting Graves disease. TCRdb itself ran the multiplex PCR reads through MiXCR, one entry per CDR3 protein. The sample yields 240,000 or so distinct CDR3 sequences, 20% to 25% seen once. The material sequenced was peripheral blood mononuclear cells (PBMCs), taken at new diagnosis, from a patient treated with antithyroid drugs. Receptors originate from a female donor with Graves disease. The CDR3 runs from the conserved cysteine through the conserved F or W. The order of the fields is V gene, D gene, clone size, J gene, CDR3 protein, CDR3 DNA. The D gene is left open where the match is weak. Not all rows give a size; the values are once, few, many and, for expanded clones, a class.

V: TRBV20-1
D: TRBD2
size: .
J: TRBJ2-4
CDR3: CSASRAGGPNGEQYF
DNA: TGCAGTGCTAGTAGGGCGGGGGGGCCGAACGGTGAGCAGTACTTC

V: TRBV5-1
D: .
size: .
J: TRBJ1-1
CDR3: CASSGPDSNTEAFF
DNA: TGCGCCAGCAGCGGGCCGGACAGCAACACTGAAGCTTTCTTT

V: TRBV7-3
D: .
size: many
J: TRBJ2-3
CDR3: CASSDARTGSTDTQYF
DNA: TGTGCCAGCAGCGATGCCCGGACTGGCAGCACAGATACGCAGTATTTT

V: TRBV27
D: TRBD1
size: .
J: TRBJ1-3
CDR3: CASSFTGGSGNTIYF
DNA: TGTGCCAGCAGTTTCACAGGGGGCTCTGGAAACACCATATATTTT

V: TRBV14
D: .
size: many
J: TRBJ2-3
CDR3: CASSQWLGLEGTDTQYF
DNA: TGTGCCAGCAGCCAGTGGCTAGGCCTAGAAGGCACAGATACGCAGTATTTT

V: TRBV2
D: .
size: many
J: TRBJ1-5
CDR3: CASSGTRRSNQPQHF
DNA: TGTGCCAGCAGCGGAACACGGCGGAGCAATCAGCCCCAGCATTTT

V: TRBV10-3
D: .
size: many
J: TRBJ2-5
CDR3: CAISGGPGETQYF
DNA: TGTGCCATCAGTGGGGGGCCGGGAGAGACCCAGTACTTC

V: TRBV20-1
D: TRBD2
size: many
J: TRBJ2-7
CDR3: CSAREAGGSYEQYF
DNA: TGCAGTGCTAGAGAGGCGGGGGGCTCCTACGAGCAGTACTTC

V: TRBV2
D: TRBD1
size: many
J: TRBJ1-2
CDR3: CASRWVLTGNYGYTF
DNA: TGTGCCAGCAGATGGGTTTTGACAGGGAACTATGGCTACACCTTC

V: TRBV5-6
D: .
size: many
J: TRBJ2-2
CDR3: CASSVLDKNTGELFF
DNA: TGTGCCAGCAGCGTCCTCGACAAGAACACCGGGGAGCTGTTTTTT

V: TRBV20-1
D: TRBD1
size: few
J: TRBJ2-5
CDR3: CSAPLWGRGRETQYF
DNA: TGCAGTGCCCCACTCTGGGGCAGGGGGAGAGAGACCCAGTACTTC

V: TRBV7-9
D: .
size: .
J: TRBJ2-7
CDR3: CASSLVGFDEQYF
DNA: TGTGCCAGCAGCTTGGTTGGGTTTGACGAGCAGTACTTC